The rows below give T cell receptor beta chains drawn from one sample of a study of cytomegalovirus exposure and HLA in healthy donors. Generated by immunoSEQ multiplex PCR, the TCRdb table keeps only in-frame clones and is missing some. The profile shows approximately 280,000 clones, roughly 90% of them singletons. Material for sequencing was PBMCs. These receptors were obtained from a woman younger than 35 in good health and CMV-seronegative. The CDR3 runs from the conserved cysteine through the conserved F or W. The D gene is left open where the match is weak. Only part of the rows carry a size: once, few, many, or a class if the clone is expanded.

size,V,J,D,DNA,CDR3
-,TRBV5-6,TRBJ2-1,-,TGTGCCAGCAGCTTTCGCGGCCGTTATTCCTACAATGAGCAGTTCTTC,CASSFRGRYSYNEQFF
-,TRBV9,TRBJ1-4,-,TGTGCCAGCAGTCGCCGGGGGGGGCCAACTAATGAAAAACTGTTTTTT,CASSRRGGPTNEKLFF
-,TRBV27,TRBJ2-5,TRBD2,TGTGCCAGCAGTCTAGCGGGGGGCCAAGGGCAGGCCCAGTACTTC,CASSLAGGQGQAQYF
-,TRBV10-3,TRBJ2-7,-,TGTGCCATCAGTGATTCCGACAAGAAGACCTACGAGCAGTACTTC,CAISDSDKKTYEQYF
-,TRBV9,TRBJ1-2,-,TGTGCCAGCAGCCGGGAGGACGTAGTAAACTATGGCTACACCTTC,CASSREDVVNYGYTF
-,TRBV6-5,TRBJ1-2,-,TGTGCCAGCAGTTACGACTCAGGGATCTATGGCTACACCTTC,CASSYDSGIYGYTF
once,TRBV15,TRBJ2-1,-,TGTGCCACCAGCGTATACCGGTCTATCGGGAACAATGAGCAGTTCTTC,CATSVYRSIGNNEQFF
-,TRBV7-2,TRBJ1-2,TRBD1,TGTGCCAGCAGCTCAGGACAGGGGGTTACATATGGCTACACCTTC,CASSSGQGVTYGYTF
-,TRBV29-1,TRBJ1-1,-,TGCAGCGTTGAAGTCGGGGGTACTGAAGCTTTCTTT,CSVEVGGTEAFF
-,TRBV18,TRBJ2-1,TRBD2,TGTGCCAGCTCACTCGTAGCGGGGGGAACCTACAATGAGCAGTTCTTC,CASSLVAGGTYNEQFF
-,TRBV7-6,TRBJ1-1,TRBD1,TGTGCCAGCAGCTTAACCGACGACAGGGGCCAGCAAGCTTTCTTT,CASSLTDDRGQQAFF
-,TRBV30,TRBJ2-5,TRBD2,TGTGCCTGGGATCGACTAGCGGGCCAAGAGACCCAGTACTTC,CAWDRLAGQETQYF
-,TRBV27,TRBJ1-6,TRBD1,TGTGCCAGCACCCTTACAGGGGGTTCACCCCTCCACTTT,CASTLTGGSPLHF
-,TRBV18,TRBJ1-5,-,TGTGCCAGCTCGCCCTCCATGAGGGGCAATCAGCCCCAGCATTTT,CASSPSMRGNQPQHF
-,TRBV6-5,TRBJ1-1,-,TGTGCCAGCAGTTGGGCGGGAGGGGGAACTGAAGCTTTCTTT,CASSWAGGGTEAFF
-,TRBV5-6,TRBJ2-3,TRBD2,TGTGCCAGCAGCTTTCCGACAAGCGGGGGGAAAGATACGCAGTATTTT,CASSFPTSGGKDTQYF
-,TRBV7-9,TRBJ2-5,TRBD1,TGTGCCAGCAGCCCCAGGGGGCCCCGACTGGAGACCCAGTACTTC,CASSPRGPRLETQYF
-,TRBV18,TRBJ1-1,TRBD1,TGTGCCAGCTCACCTGGACAGGGGGGCCTGACTGAAGCTTTCTTT,CASSPGQGGLTEAFF
-,TRBV4-1,TRBJ2-7,-,TGCGCCAGCAGCCAAGATGCCGGTAGTTTTTACTACGAGCAGTACTTC,CASSQDAGSFYYEQYF
once,TRBV11-3,TRBJ2-7,-,TGTGCCAGCAGCTTAGATCGGGGTGAGCAGTACTTC,CASSLDRGEQYF
-,TRBV28,TRBJ1-1,-,TGTGCCAGCAGTTTGGGAGGGACCCTGAACACTGAAGCTTTCTTT,CASSLGGTLNTEAFF
-,TRBV27,TRBJ2-3,TRBD1,TGTGCCAGCCATTCCCCGGAACAGGGGGCCCCAGATACGCAGTATTTT,CASHSPEQGAPDTQYF
-,TRBV30,TRBJ1-4,TRBD1,TGTGCCTGGAGTGGAGGGAAGGGACAGGGCCGCGAAAAACTGTTTTTT,CAWSGGKGQGREKLFF
-,TRBV5-6,TRBJ1-2,-,TGTGCCAGCAGACCGACAGCCGTAGCTAACTATGGCTACACCTTC,CASRPTAVANYGYTF
-,TRBV9,TRBJ1-4,TRBD1,TGTGCCAGCAGCGTGGCGGGGACAGGGTATGAAAAACTGTTTTTT,CASSVAGTGYEKLFF
-,TRBV30,TRBJ2-2,TRBD2,TGTGCCTGGAGGGTAGCGGGGGGGCCTGGGGAGCTGTTTTTT,CAWRVAGGPGELFF
-,TRBV5-8,TRBJ2-1,TRBD2,TGTGCCAGCAGCTCACTAGCGGGGGGGAGAGATGAGCAGTTCTTC,CASSSLAGGRDEQFF
-,TRBV4-1,TRBJ2-3,-,TGCGCCAGCAGCCAAGATGCCTCAGATTCAGATACGCAGTATTTT,CASSQDASDSDTQYF
-,TRBV18,TRBJ1-1,-,TGTGCCAGCTCACCACCGCAGGAACATGGAGCTTTCTTT,CASSPPQEHGAFF
once,TRBV7-9,TRBJ1-1,TRBD1,TGTGCCAGCAGCTTAGGGACAGGGAAAAACACTGAAGCCTTCTTT,CASSLGTGKNTEAFF
once,TRBV12-5,TRBJ1-1,-,TGTGCTAGTTCTCCACAGGGGAACACTGAAGCTTTCTTT,CASSPQGNTEAFF
-,TRBV6-1,TRBJ1-5,TRBD1,TGTGCCAGCAGTGTCCCCAGGGGGGCGGCCTATAGCAATCAGCCCCAGCATTTT,CASSVPRGAAYSNQPQHF
few,TRBV5-1,TRBJ2-7,TRBD1,TGCGCCAGCAGCAGCCGACAGGGGACCTACGAGCAGTACTTC,CASSSRQGTYEQYF
-,TRBV2,TRBJ2-3,-,TGTGCCAGCAGTCCTCAGGGTCTAGGCACAGATACGCAGTATTTT,CASSPQGLGTDTQYF
-,TRBV6-5,TRBJ1-1,TRBD1,TGTGCCAGCAGTTCCGGGACAGGGAACACTGAAGCTTTCTTT,CASSSGTGNTEAFF
-,TRBV6-6,TRBJ2-7,TRBD1,TGTGCCAGCAGGCAACTAGGGGGCAGCGGTCCCTACGAGCAGTACTTC,CASRQLGGSGPYEQYF
once,TRBV9,TRBJ1-2,TRBD1,TGTGCCAGCAGCGTCACAGGGGGCCTATACTATGGCTACACCTTC,CASSVTGGLYYGYTF